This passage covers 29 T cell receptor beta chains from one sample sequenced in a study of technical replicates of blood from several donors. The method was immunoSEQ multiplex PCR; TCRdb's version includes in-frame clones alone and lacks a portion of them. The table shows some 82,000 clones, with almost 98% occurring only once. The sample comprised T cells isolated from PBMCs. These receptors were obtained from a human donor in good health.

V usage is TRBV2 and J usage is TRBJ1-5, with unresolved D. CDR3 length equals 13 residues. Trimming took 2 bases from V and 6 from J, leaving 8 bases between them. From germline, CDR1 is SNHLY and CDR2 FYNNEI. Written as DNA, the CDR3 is TGTGCCAGCAGTGAATCGGGTCTTCAGCCCCAGCATTTT. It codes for CASSESGLQPQHF.

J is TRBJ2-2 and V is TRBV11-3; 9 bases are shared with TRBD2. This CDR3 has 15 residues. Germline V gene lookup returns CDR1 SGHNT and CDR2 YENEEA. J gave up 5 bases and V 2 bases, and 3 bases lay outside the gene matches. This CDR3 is CASSLLSGSTGELFF. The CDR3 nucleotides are TGTGCCAGCAGCTTACTTAGCGGGAGTACCGGGGAGCTGTTTTTT.

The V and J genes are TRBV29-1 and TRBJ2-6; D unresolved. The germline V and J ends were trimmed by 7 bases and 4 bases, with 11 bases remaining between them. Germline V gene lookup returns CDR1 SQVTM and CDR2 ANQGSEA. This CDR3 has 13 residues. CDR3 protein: CSAMVAGANVLTF. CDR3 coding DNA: TGCAGCGCCATGGTAGCAGGGGCCAACGTCCTGACTTTC. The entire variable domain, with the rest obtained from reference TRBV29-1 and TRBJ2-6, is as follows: SAVISQKPSRDICQRGTSLTIQCQVDSQVTMMFWYRQQPGQSLTLIATANQGSEATYESGFVIDKFPISRPNLTFSTLTVSNMSPEDSSIYLCSAMVAGANVLTFGAGSRLTVL.

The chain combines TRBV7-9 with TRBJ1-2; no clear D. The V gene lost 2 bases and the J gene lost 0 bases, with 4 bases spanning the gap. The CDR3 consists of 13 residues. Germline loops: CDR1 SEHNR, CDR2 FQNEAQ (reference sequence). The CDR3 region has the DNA TGTGCCAGCAGCTTACCGGCTAACTATGGCTACACCTTC. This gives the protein CASSLPANYGYTF.

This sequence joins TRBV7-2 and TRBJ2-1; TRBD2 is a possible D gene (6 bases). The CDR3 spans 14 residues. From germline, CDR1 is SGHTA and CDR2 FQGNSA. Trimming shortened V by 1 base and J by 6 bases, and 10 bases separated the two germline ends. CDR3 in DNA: TGTGCCAGCAGCTTAGACGGGAGTATCAATGAGCAGTTCTTC. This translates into CASSLDGSINEQFF.

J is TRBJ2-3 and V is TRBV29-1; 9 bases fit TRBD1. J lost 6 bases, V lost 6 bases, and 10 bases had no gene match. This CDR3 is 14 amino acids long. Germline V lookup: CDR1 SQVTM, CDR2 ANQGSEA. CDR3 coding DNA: TGCAGCGTCATGGACAGGGGATTCCCCGATACGCAGTATTTT. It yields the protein CSVMDRGFPDTQYF.

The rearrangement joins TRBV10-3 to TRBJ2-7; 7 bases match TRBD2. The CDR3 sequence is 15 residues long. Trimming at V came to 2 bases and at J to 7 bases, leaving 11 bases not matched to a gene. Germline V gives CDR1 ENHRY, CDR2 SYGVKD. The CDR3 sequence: CAISESGEPVEEQYF. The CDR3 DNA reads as TGTGCCATCAGTGAGAGCGGGGAACCTGTGGAAGAGCAGTACTTC.

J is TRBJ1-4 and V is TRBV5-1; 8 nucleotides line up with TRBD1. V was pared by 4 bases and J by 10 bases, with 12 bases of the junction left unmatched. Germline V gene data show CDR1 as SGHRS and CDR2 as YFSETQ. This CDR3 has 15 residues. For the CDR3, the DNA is TGCGCCAGCAGCCTGGGACAGGACCAAGGGAGAAAACTGTTTTTT. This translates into CASSLGQDQGRKLFF. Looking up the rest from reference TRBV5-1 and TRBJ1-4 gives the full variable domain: KAGVTQTPRYLIKTRGQQVTLSCSPISGHRSVSWYQQTPGQGLQFLFEYFSETQRNKGNFPGRFSGRQFSNSRSEMNVSTLELGDSALYLCASSLGQDQGRKLFFGSGTQLSVL.

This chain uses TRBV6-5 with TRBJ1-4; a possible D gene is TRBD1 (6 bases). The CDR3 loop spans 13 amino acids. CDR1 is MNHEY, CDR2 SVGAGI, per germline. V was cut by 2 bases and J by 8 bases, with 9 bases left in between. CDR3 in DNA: TGTGCCAGCAGTTACACAGGGTTCGAAAAACTGTTTTTT. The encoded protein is CASSYTGFEKLFF.

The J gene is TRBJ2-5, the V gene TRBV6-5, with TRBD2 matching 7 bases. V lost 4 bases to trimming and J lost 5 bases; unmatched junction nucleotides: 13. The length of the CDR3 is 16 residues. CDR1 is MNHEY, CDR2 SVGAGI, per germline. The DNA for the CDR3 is TGTGCCAGCAGTTCACGACTAGCCCTACAAAGTGAGACCCAGTACTTC. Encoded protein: CASSSRLALQSETQYF.

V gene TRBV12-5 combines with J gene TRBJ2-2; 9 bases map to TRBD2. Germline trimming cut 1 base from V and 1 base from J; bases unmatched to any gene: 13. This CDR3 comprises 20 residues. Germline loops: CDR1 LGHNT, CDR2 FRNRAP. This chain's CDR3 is CASGLGHLIAGEVNTGELFF. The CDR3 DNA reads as TGTGCTAGTGGTTTGGGACACCTTATAGCGGGAGAGGTGAACACCGGGGAGCTGTTTTTT.

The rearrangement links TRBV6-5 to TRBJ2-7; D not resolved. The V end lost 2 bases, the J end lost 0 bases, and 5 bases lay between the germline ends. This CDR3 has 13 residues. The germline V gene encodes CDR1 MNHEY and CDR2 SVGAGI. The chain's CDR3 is CASSYRSSYEQYF. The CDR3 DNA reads TGTGCCAGCAGTTACCGTTCCTCCTACGAGCAGTACTTC.

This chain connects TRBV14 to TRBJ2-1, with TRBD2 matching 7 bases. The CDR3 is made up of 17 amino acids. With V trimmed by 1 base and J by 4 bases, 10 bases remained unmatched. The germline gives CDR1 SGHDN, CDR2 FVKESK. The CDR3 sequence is CASSQVGSASGYNEQFF. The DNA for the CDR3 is TGTGCCAGCAGCCAAGTAGGATCGGCTAGCGGATACAATGAGCAGTTCTTC.

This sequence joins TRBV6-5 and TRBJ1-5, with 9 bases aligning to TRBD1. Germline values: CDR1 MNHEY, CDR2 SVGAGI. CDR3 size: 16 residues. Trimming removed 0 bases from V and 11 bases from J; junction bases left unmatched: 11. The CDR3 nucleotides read TGTGCCAGCAGTTACTCCCTTCCGGGACAGGGCGCGACCCAGCATTTT. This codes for CASSYSLPGQGATQHF.

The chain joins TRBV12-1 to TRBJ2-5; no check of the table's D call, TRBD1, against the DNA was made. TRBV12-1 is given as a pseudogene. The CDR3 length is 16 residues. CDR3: CANQKTVTPHQETQYF. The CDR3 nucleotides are TGTGCCAACCAAAAGACAGTGACTCCACACCAAGAGACCCAGTACTTC.

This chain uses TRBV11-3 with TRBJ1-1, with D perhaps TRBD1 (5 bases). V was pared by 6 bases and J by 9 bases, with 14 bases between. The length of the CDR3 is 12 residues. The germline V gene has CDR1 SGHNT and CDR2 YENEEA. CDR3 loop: CASSSTAVKAFF. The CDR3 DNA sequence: TGTGCCAGCAGTTCGACAGCTGTCAAAGCTTTCTTT.

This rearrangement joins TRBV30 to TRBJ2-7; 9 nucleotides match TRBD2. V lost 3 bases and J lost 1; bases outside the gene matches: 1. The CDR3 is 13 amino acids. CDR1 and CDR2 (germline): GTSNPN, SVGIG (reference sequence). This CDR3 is CAWRTSGSYEQYF. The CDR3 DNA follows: TGTGCCTGGAGGACTAGCGGTTCCTACGAGCAGTACTTC.

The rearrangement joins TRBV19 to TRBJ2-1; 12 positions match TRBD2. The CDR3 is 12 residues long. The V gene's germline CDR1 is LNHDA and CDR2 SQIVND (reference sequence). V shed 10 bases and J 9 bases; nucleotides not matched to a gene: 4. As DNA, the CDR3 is TGTGCCACGACTAGCGGGAGCCTTGAGCAGTTCTTC. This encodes CATTSGSLEQFF.

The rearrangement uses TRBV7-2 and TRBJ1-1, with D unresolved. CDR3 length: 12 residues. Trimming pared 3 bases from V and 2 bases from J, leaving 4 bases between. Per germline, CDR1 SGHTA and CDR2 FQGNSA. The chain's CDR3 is CASSFYNTEAFF. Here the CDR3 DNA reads TGTGCCAGCAGCTTCTATAACACTGAAGCTTTCTTT. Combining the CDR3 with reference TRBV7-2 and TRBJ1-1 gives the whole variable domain GAGVSQSPSNKVTEKGKDVELRCDPISGHTALYWYRQSLGQGLEFLIYFQGNSAPDKSGLPSDRFSAERTGGSVSTLTIQRTQQEDSAVYLCASSFYNTEAFFGQGTRLTVV.

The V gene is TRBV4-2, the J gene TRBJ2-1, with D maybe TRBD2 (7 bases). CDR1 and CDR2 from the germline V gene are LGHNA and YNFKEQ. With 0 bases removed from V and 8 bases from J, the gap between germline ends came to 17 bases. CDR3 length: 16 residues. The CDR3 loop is CASSQDFRGGAHEQFF. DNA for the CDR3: TGTGCCAGCAGCCAAGATTTCCGAGGGGGGGCCCATGAGCAGTTCTTC.

This CDR3 reads CASSRGQVSYEQYF. CDR3 nucleotide sequence: TGTGCCAGCAGCCGAGGACAGGTTTCCTACGAGCAGTACTTC. The J gene is TRBJ2-7, the V gene TRBV6-1; 7 positions agree with TRBD1. CDR1 and CDR2 (germline): MNHNS, SASEGT. The CDR3 contains 14 residues. V shed 6 bases and J 1 base; nucleotides not matched to a gene: 6.

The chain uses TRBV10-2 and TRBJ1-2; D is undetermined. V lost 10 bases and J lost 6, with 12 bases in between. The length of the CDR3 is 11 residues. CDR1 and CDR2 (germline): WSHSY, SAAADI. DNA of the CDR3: TGCGCCATCGAAAGCCCCAATGGCTACACCTTC. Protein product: CAIESPNGYTF.

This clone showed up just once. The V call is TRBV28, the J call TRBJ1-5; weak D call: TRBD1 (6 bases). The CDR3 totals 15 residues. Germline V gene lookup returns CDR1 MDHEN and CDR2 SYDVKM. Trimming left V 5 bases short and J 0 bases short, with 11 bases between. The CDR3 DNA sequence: TGTGCCAGCAGTGGGGGACACTTTAGCAATCAGCCCCAGCATTTT. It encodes CASSGGHFSNQPQHF.

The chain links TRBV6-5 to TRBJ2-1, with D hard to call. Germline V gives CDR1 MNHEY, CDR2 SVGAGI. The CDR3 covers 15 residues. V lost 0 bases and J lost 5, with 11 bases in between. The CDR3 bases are TGTGCCAGCAGTTACTCTCCGATGGCGGACAATGAGCAGTTCTTC. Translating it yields CASSYSPMADNEQFF.

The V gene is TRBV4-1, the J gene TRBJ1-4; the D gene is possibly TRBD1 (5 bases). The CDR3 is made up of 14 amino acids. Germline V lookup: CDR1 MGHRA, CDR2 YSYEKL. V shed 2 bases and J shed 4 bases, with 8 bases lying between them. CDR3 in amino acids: CASSQRQYNEKLFF. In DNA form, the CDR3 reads TGCGCCAGCAGCCAAAGACAGTATAATGAAAAACTGTTTTTT.

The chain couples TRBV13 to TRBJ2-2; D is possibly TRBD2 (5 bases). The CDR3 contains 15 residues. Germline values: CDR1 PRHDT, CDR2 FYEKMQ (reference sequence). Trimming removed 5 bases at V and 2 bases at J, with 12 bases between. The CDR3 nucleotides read TGTGCCAGCAGCCCGAGGGCCGGAAACACCGGGGAGCTGTTTTTT. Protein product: CASSPRAGNTGELFF.

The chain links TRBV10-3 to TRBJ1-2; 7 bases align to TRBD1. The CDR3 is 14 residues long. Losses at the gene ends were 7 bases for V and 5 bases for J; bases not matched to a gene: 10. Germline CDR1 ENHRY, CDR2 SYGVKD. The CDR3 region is CAIMAGGRGYGYTF. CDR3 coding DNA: TGTGCCATCATGGCCGGCGGCAGGGGGTATGGCTACACCTTC.

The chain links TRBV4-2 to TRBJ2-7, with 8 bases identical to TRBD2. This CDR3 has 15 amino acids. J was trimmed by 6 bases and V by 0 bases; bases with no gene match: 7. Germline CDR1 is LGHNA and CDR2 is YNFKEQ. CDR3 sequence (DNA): TGTGCCAGCAGCCAAGATCAGGGCAGCGGGGGCGAGCAGTACTTC. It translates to CASSQDQGSGGEQYF.

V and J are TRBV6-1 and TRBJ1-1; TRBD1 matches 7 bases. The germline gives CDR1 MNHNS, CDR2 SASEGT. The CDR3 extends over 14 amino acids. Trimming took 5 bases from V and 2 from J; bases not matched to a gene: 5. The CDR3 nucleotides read TGTGCCAGCAGTCTTGGACAGGCCAACACTGAAGCTTTCTTT. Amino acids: CASSLGQANTEAFF.